The 21 T cell receptor beta chains presented below share a single source sample, sequenced in a study of shared clonotypes between healthy human individuals. Here immunoSEQ multiplex PCR was the method, and the copy in TCRdb shows in-frame clones only, minus some. The sample has approximately 2.5 million clones; 93% are singletons. Sequencing input: naive CD4+ T cells from PBMCs. The subset: CD45RA+ positively selected. The receptors shown here come from a man aged 18 to 29 in good health. Some clones in this sample may be carry-over from other donors' samples.

The gene calls are TRBV5-6 and TRBJ2-5; D is ambiguous. The CDR3 contains 12 residues. With 0 bases removed from V and 7 bases from J, the gap between germline ends came to 7 bases. CDR1 and CDR2 from the germline V gene are SGHDT and YYEEEE. For the CDR3, the DNA is TGTGCCAGCAGCTTGGGGCACGTGACCCAGTACTTC. Its protein is CASSLGHVTQYF.

V usage is TRBV28 and J usage is TRBJ2-7, with 11 positions matching TRBD1. With V trimmed by 4 bases and J by 8 bases, 7 bases remained unmatched. Germline values: CDR1 MDHEN, CDR2 SYDVKM. The CDR3 contains 14 residues. The CDR3 coding sequence is TGTGCCAGCAGTTCCAGGACAGGGGGCACCCAGCAGTACTTC. It translates to CASSSRTGGTQQYF.

The rearrangement uses TRBV28 and TRBJ2-7, with a weak D call TRBD1 (6 bases). Germline CDR1 MDHEN, CDR2 SYDVKM. CDR3 length: 13 amino acids. V gave up 10 bases and J gave up 1 base, with 14 bases separating them. The DNA of the CDR3 is TGTGCCACCCAGGGGCAGAGATCCTACGAGCAGTACTTC. Translating it yields CATQGQRSYEQYF.

The rearrangement links TRBV10-3 to TRBJ1-1, with D possibly TRBD1 on 6 matching bases. The CDR3 contains 16 residues. V was pared by 0 bases and J by 2 bases, with 13 bases between. Germline V gene lookup returns CDR1 ENHRY and CDR2 SYGVKD. CDR3 protein: CAISESGGPTNTEAFF. CDR3 DNA sequence: TGTGCCATCAGTGAGTCTGGGGGGCCTACCAACACTGAAGCTTTCTTT.

For this clone: In the same sample, other DNA sequences code for this CDR3. V usage is TRBV7-9 and J usage is TRBJ2-7; 11 bases line up with TRBD2. This CDR3 contains 16 residues. Trimming removed 3 bases from V and 0 bases from J; junction bases left unmatched: 4. Germline CDR1 and CDR2: SEHNR and FQNEAQ (reference sequence). CDR3: CASSFGLAGFSYEQYF. In DNA form, the CDR3 reads TGTGCCAGCAGCTTCGGACTAGCGGGTTTCTCCTACGAGCAGTACTTC.

The chain recombines TRBV4-3 with TRBJ1-6, with TRBD1 as a possible D gene (5 bases). Germline V CDR1 and CDR2: LGHNA, YSLEER. This CDR3 comprises 16 residues. V lost 3 bases and J lost 3, with 12 bases in between. The CDR3 DNA reads as TGCGCCAGCAGCCAGGCCTCGGGACTCTATAATTCACCCCTCCACTTT. This sequence encodes CASSQASGLYNSPLHF.

The rearrangement links TRBV2 to TRBJ1-2; 7 nucleotides line up with TRBD1. This CDR3 spans 13 amino acids. The ends lost 3 bases at V and 10 bases at J; junction bases unmatched: 8. CDR1 and CDR2 from the germline V gene are SNHLY and FYNNEI. CDR3 sequence reads: CASSEVRQGVYTF. The CDR3 bases are TGTGCCAGCAGTGAGGTACGACAGGGTGTCTACACCTTC.

The chain combines TRBV5-4 with TRBJ1-2; D possibly corresponds to TRBD1 (5 bases). The V gene lost 1 base and the J gene lost 8 bases, with 15 bases spanning the gap. CDR1 and CDR2 (germline): SGHNT, YYREEE (reference sequence). The CDR3 is 14 amino acids. The CDR3 here is CASSLWQGWEGYTF. The CDR3 DNA is TGTGCCAGCAGCTTGTGGCAGGGTTGGGAGGGCTACACCTTC.

The chain couples TRBV5-4 to TRBJ2-7; 7 nucleotides agree with TRBD2. J gave up 5 bases and V 10 bases, and 12 bases lay outside the gene matches. CDR1 and CDR2 from the germline V gene are SGHNT and YYREEE (reference sequence). The CDR3 is 13 amino acids. The DNA of the CDR3 is TGTGCCGGGGGACTACTTCAACCACACGAGCAGTACTTC. It codes for CAGGLLQPHEQYF.

The rearrangement joins TRBV2 to TRBJ2-4; D is undetermined. This CDR3 is built from 15 residues. Germline V gene lookup returns CDR1 SNHLY and CDR2 FYNNEI. Trimming stripped 0 bases from V and 7 bases from J, with 13 bases between. CDR3 in DNA: TGTGCCAGCAGTGAAGCTGCCCCGGCCGGGAACATTCAGTACTTC. Protein sequence: CASSEAAPAGNIQYF.

The rearrangement uses TRBV28 and TRBJ1-3, with D uncertain. From germline, CDR1 is MDHEN and CDR2 SYDVKM. Trimming left V 2 bases short and J 0 bases short, with 5 bases between. This CDR3 contains 14 residues. As DNA, the CDR3 is TGTGCCAGCAGTTTACGGGACTCTGGAAACACCATATATTTT. Translation gives CASSLRDSGNTIYF.

This clone came up once. V usage is TRBV30 and J usage is TRBJ2-5, with 7 positions matching TRBD2. CDR1 and CDR2 (germline): GTSNPN, SVGIG (reference sequence). This CDR3 is built from 15 residues. The ends lost 0 bases at V and 5 bases at J; junction bases unmatched: 9. CDR3 protein: CAWSVAGGGDETQYF. CDR3 nucleotides: TGTGCCTGGAGTGTAGCCGGGGGAGGGGACGAGACCCAGTACTTC. Variable domain in full (rest from reference TRBV30 and TRBJ2-5): SQTIHQWPATLVQPVGSPLSLECTVEGTSNPNLYWYRQAAGRGLQLLFYSVGIGQISSEVPQNLSASRPQDRQFILSSKKLLLSDSGFYLCAWSVAGGGDETQYFGPGTRLLVL.

CDR3 sequence: CASSLGDSDLDTQYF. The CDR3 DNA reads TGTGCCAGCAGCCTAGGGGACAGTGACTTAGATACGCAGTATTTT. The chain joins TRBV7-7 to TRBJ2-3; 7 nucleotides align to TRBD1. There are 15 residues in the CDR3. Germline V gene sequence: CDR1 SSHAT, CDR2 FNYEAQ (reference sequence). With 5 bases clipped from V and 5 bases from J, the junction kept 10 bases outside the gene matches.

The rearrangement uses TRBV5-8 and TRBJ2-7; the D is unclear. There are 15 residues in the CDR3. Germline V lookup: CDR1 SGHTS, CDR2 YDEGEE. V dropped 0 bases and J dropped 4 bases, with 14 bases sitting between them. Here the CDR3 DNA reads TGTGCCAGCAGCTTGGTCTGGCCATCCACTTACGAGCAGTACTTC. Protein sequence: CASSLVWPSTYEQYF.

The gene calls are TRBV6-5 and TRBJ2-1; 11 bases map to TRBD1. The J segment lost 6 bases and the V segment lost 7 bases, leaving 5 bases of the junction unmatched. The germline CDR1 and CDR2 sequences are MNHEY and SVGAGI. The CDR3 is 14 amino acids. DNA of the CDR3: TGTGCCAGCACACCGGGACAGGGGGTCAATGAGCAGTTCTTC. It specifies CASTPGQGVNEQFF.

The gene calls are TRBV6-5 and TRBJ1-4; no clear D. The V and J ends lost 2 bases and 0 bases respectively, with 10 bases between them. The CDR3 is 16 residues long. Germline V gene sequence: CDR1 MNHEY, CDR2 SVGAGI. The CDR3 DNA follows: TGTGCCAGCAGTTACCGGTCACCTGCAACTAATGAAAAACTGTTTTTT. Residues: CASSYRSPATNEKLFF.

Concerning this clone: This same CDR3 is encoded by further DNA sequences in the sample. This sequence joins TRBV2 and TRBJ2-7, with D unclear. The V end lost 6 bases, the J end lost 3 bases, and 6 bases lay between the germline ends. CDR3 length: 11 amino acids. CDR1 and CDR2 from the germline V gene are SNHLY and FYNNEI. The CDR3, as DNA: TGTGCCAGCAGCCTAAACTACGAGCAGTACTTC. Translation: CASSLNYEQYF.

V usage is TRBV25-1 and J usage is TRBJ2-1; TRBD2 aligns across 13 bases. The CDR3 has 14 amino acids. Germline CDR1 reads MGHDK; CDR2 reads SYGVNS. Trimming at V came to 7 bases and at J to 13 bases, leaving 10 bases not matched to a gene. CDR3 amino acids: CASTGTSGTFTQFF. The CDR3 nucleotides are TGTGCCAGCACCGGGACTAGCGGGACTTTTACCCAGTTCTTC. The variable domain in full, completed from reference TRBV25-1 and TRBJ2-1, reads EADIYQTPRYLVIGTGKKITLECSQTMGHDKMYWYQQDPGMELHLIHYSYGVNSTEKGDLSSESTVSRIRTEHFPLTLESARPSHTSQYLCASTGTSGTFTQFFGPGTRLTVL.

The rearrangement links TRBV19 to TRBJ1-1, with 7 bases matching TRBD1. The CDR3 sequence is 15 residues long. CDR1 is LNHDA and CDR2 is SQIVND in the germline V gene (reference sequence). J lost 6 bases, V lost 5 bases, and 12 bases had no gene match. DNA for the CDR3: TGTGCCAGTAGTGCGGGGGACAGATTGAGGGCTGAAGCTTTCTTT. Encoded protein: CASSAGDRLRAEAFF.

This rearrangement joins TRBV7-4 to TRBJ2-7; 9 nucleotides agree with TRBD1. Germline V CDR1 and CDR2: SGHVT, SQSDAQ. Trimming cost V 5 bases and J 0 bases; bases outside gene matches: 8. The CDR3 contains 16 residues. CDR3 loop: CASSPVEDRGSYEQYF. CDR3 DNA: TGTGCCAGCAGCCCAGTTGAGGACAGGGGCTCCTACGAGCAGTACTTC.

The J gene is TRBJ2-5, the V gene TRBV2; 8 positions agree with TRBD1. This CDR3 contains 18 residues. Looked up from germline, CDR1 is SNHLY and CDR2 is FYNNEI. The V and J ends lost 6 bases and 0 bases, in that order; junction bases with no gene match: 15. As DNA, the CDR3 is TGTGCCAGCAGAGTGGACAGGGTCCGATTAGGAAACCAAGAGACCCAGTACTTC. As protein: CASRVDRVRLGNQETQYF.